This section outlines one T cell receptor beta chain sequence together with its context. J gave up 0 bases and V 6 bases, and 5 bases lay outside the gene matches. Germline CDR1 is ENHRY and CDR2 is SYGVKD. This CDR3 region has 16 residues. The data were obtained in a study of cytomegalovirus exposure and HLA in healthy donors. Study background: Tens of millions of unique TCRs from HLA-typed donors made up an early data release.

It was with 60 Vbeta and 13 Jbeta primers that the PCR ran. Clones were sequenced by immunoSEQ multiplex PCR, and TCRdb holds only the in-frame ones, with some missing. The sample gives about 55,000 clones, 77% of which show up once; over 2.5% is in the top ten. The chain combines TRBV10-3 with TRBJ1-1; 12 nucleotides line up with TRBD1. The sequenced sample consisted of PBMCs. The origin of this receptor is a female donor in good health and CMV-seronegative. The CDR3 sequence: CAISGTGGFMNTEAFF. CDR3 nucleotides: TGTGCCATCAGCGGGACAGGGGGCTTTATGAACACTGAAGCTTTCTTT.